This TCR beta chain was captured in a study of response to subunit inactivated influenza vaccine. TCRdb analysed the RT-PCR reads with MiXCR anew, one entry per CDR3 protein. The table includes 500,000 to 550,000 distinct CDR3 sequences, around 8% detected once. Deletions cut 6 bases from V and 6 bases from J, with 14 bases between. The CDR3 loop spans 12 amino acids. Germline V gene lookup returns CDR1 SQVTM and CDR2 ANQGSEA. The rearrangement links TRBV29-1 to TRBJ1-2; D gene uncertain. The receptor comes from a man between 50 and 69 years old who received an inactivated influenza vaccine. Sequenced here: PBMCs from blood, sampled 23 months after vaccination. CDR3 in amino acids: CSVTSGKDGYTF. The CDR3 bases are TGCAGCGTAACGTCGGGGAAAGATGGCTACACCTTC.